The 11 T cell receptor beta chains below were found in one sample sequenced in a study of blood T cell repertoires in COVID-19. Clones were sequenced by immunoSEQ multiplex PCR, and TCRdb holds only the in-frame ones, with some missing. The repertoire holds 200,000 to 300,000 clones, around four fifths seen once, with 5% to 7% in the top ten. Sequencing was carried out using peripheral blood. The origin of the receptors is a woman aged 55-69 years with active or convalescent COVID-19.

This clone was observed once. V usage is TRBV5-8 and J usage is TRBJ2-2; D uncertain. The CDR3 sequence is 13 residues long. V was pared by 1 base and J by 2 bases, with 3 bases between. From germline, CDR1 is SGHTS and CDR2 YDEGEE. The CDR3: CASSLINTGELFF. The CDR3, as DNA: TGTGCCAGCAGCTTGATAAACACCGGGGAGCTGTTTTTT.

The CDR3 DNA follows: TGTGCCAGCAGTGAACTACGGGGAGCCTATGGCTACACCTTC. Translating gives CASSELRGAYGYTF. V gene TRBV2 combines with J gene TRBJ1-2; D is undetermined. Per germline, CDR1 SNHLY and CDR2 FYNNEI. The CDR3 covers 14 residues. The V and J ends lost 2 bases and 4 bases respectively, with 11 bases between them.

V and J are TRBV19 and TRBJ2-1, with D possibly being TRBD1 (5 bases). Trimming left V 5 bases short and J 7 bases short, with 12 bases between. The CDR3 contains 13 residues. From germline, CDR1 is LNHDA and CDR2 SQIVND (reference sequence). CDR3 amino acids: CASSPPSGNEQFF. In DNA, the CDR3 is TGTGCCAGTAGTCCCCCCTCAGGGAATGAGCAGTTCTTC.

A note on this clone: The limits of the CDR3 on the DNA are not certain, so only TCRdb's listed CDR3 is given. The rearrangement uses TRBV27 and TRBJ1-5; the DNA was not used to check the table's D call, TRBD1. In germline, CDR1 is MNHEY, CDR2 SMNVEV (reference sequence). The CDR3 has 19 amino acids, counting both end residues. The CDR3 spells CASSLFLWLGQGANQPQHF.

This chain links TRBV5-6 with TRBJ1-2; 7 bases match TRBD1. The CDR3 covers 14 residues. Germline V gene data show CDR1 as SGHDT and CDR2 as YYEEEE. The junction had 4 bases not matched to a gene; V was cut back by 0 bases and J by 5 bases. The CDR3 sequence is CASSLEGAFYGYTF. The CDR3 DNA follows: TGTGCCAGCAGCTTGGAGGGGGCTTTTTATGGCTACACCTTC. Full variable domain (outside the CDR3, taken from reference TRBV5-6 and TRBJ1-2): DAGVTQSPTHLIKTRGQQVTLRCSPKSGHDTVSWYQQALGQGPQFIFQYYEEEERQRGNFPDRFSGHQFPNYSSELNVNALLLGDSALYLCASSLEGAFYGYTFGSGTRLTVV.

The CDR3 DNA is TGTGCCAGCAGCTTCGGACTAGCGGGGCTAAGCTCCTACAATGAGCAGTTCTTC. Its translation is CASSFGLAGLSSYNEQFF. The chain joins TRBV7-9 to TRBJ2-1, with 12 bases aligning to TRBD2. The CDR3 is made up of 18 amino acids. Germline lookup yields CDR1 SEHNR and CDR2 FQNEAQ (reference sequence). V shed 3 bases and J 0 bases; nucleotides not matched to a gene: 6.

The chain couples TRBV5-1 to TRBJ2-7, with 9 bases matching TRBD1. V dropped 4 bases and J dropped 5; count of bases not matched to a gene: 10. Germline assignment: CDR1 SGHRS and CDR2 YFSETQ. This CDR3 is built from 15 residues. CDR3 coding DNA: TGCGCCAGCAGCCTACAGGGGGCGCGTATCGACGAGCAGTACTTC. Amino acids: CASSLQGARIDEQYF.

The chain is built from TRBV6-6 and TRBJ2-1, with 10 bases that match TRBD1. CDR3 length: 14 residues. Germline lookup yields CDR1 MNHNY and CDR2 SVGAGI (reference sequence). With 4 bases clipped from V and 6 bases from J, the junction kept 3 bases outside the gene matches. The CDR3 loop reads CASSSGQGGNEQFF. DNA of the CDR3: TGTGCCAGCAGTTCCGGACAGGGGGGCAATGAGCAGTTCTTC.

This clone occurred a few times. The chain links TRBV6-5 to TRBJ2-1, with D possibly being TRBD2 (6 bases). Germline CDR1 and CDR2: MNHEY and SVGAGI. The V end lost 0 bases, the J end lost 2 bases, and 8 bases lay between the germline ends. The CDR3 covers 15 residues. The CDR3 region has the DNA TGTGCCAGCAGTTACTCGGGGGGTACCTACAATGAGCAGTTCTTC. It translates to CASSYSGGTYNEQFF.

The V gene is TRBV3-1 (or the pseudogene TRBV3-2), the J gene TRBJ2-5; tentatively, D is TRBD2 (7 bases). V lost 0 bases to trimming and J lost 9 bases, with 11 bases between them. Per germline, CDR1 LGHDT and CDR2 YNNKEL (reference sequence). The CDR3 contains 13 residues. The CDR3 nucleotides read TGTGCCAGCAGCCAAGATTGGGGGGGCCCCCAGTACTTC. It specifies CASSQDWGGPQYF.

The CDR3 DNA is TGTGCCAGCAGTAAACAGGACAGCTTCATGCAGTTCTTC. Protein sequence: CASSKQDSFMQFF. This chain connects TRBV6-6 to TRBJ2-1, with TRBD1 as a possible D gene (6 bases). CDR1 and CDR2 from the germline V gene are MNHNY and SVGAGI (reference sequence). Trimming removed 5 bases at V and 12 bases at J, with 17 bases between. The CDR3 is 13 amino acids.